The next 22 T cell receptor beta chains were all read from a single sample in a study of CD8+ T cells in alopecia areata. The sample's treatment: oral pan-JAK inhibitor, 5-10 mg twice daily. Isolated RNA was reverse transcribed into cDNA used as the sequencing template. Clones were sequenced by immunoSEQ multiplex PCR, and TCRdb holds only the in-frame ones, with some missing. The sample lists some 170,000 clones; roughly 50% were seen once. Material: CD4+ T cells sorted from blood, obtained between weeks 55 and 65, from a patient treated with tofacitinib. The receptors were gathered from a human donor with alopecia areata.

This clone has only a few counts. The rearrangement joins TRBV7-2 to TRBJ2-6; D remains unclear. Germline values: CDR1 SGHTA, CDR2 FQGNSA. V was shortened by 2 bases and J by 0 bases, with 17 bases between the two germline ends. The CDR3 contains 19 residues. CDR3 residues: CASSLTNWKTSSGANVLTF. The CDR3 coding sequence is TGTGCCAGCAGCTTAACGAATTGGAAAACGAGCTCTGGGGCCAACGTCCTGACTTTC.

This clone was seen once. This chain links TRBV7-2 with TRBJ1-4; TRBD1 is a possible D gene (5 bases). Looked up from germline, CDR1 is SGHTA and CDR2 is FQGNSA. This CDR3 has 14 amino acids. Trimming stripped 11 bases from V and 7 bases from J, with 20 bases between. CDR3 coding DNA: TGTGCCTCAACGGGGCAGGGCCAAGGTGAAAAACTGTTTTTT. Protein sequence: CASTGQGQGEKLFF.

V usage is TRBV7-8 and J usage is TRBJ2-7, with D possibly matching TRBD1 (6 bases). The germline gives CDR1 SGHVS, CDR2 FQNEAQ. Trimming cost V 7 bases and J 2 bases, with 15 bases left between them. The CDR3 totals 14 residues. CDR3 loop: CASNQGHVTYEQYF. CDR3 sequence (DNA): TGTGCCAGCAACCAGGGACACGTAACCTACGAGCAGTACTTC.

V and J are TRBV7-3 and TRBJ2-5; perhaps TRBD2 as D (6 bases). Germline-derived CDR1 and CDR2 are SGHTA and FQGTGA. The ends were cut back, 5 bases at V and 2 bases at J, with 12 bases in the middle. This CDR3 has 14 amino acids. CDR3 sequence reads: CASSGRGAQETQYF. The CDR3 nucleotides read TGTGCCAGCAGCGGGCGCGGGGCTCAAGAGACCCAGTACTTC.

The chain has TRBV11-2 and TRBJ2-1; D unresolved. The V end was cut by 5 bases, the J end by 8 bases, with 10 bases between. The CDR3 covers 12 residues. CDR1 is SGHAT, CDR2 FQNNGV, per germline. CDR3 DNA sequence: TGTGCCAGCAGCGCGTTGAGTTATGAGCAGTTCTTC. Residues: CASSALSYEQFF.

On this clone itself: The sample contains more than one DNA sequence encoding this CDR3. The chain has TRBV30 and TRBJ2-7, with D perhaps assigned TRBD1 or TRBD2 (5 bases each). Trimming shortened V by 8 bases and J by 0 bases, and 17 bases separated the two germline ends. The CDR3 is 14 residues long. Germline loops: CDR1 GTSNPN, CDR2 SVGIG (reference sequence). The CDR3 region has the DNA TGTGCCCTAAAGGGACGGCTTAGCTCCTACGAGCAGTACTTC. It yields the protein CALKGRLSSYEQYF.

The chain has TRBV7-3 and TRBJ1-1; a weak D match, TRBD1 (6 bases). V lost 5 bases and J 0 bases, leaving 10 bases between the germline ends. This CDR3 contains 14 residues. The germline V gene encodes CDR1 SGHTA and CDR2 FQGTGA. The CDR3 DNA sequence: TGTGCCAGCAGCCGGGACACGATGAACACTGAAGCTTTCTTT. It codes for CASSRDTMNTEAFF.

This chain connects TRBV29-1 to TRBJ2-2, with 12 bases lining up with TRBD1. CDR3 length equals 15 residues. With V trimmed by 6 bases and J by 4 bases, 6 bases remained unmatched. Germline CDR1 is SQVTM and CDR2 is ANQGSEA. CDR3: CSVRDRGLVTGELFF. CDR3 sequence (DNA): TGCAGCGTGAGGGACAGGGGGCTAGTCACCGGGGAGCTGTTTTTT.

This clone was seen a handful of times. This chain links TRBV2 with TRBJ1-2, with D hard to call. V lost 6 bases and J 1 base, leaving 15 bases between the germline ends. In germline, CDR1 is SNHLY, CDR2 FYNNEI. The CDR3 runs to 15 residues. The DNA for the CDR3 is TGTGCCAGCAGCTCAAAGAAGGGCCTTAACTATGGCTACACCTTC. The encoded protein is CASSSKKGLNYGYTF.

This clone appeared a few times. The chain links TRBV30 to TRBJ2-3; 7 bases are a match to TRBD1. This CDR3 is 16 amino acids long. Germline trimming cut 2 bases from V and 0 bases from J; bases unmatched to any gene: 8. Germline V lookup: CDR1 GTSNPN, CDR2 SVGIG (reference sequence). Here the CDR3 reads CAWSTVTGRSTDTQYF. In DNA form, the CDR3 reads TGTGCCTGGAGTACCGTGACAGGGAGAAGCACAGATACGCAGTATTTT.

The chain joins TRBV14 to TRBJ2-3; D ambiguous. V was shortened by 0 bases and J by 4 bases, with 17 bases between the two germline ends. Germline loops: CDR1 SGHDN, CDR2 FVKESK. CDR3 length equals 17 residues. CDR3 nucleotide sequence: TGTGCCAGCAGCCAAGATTATGGAGAGCCCACCTCAGATACGCAGTATTTT. Protein product: CASSQDYGEPTSDTQYF.

This clone was detected a few times. The rearrangement joins TRBV9 to TRBJ1-3, with D tentatively TRBD1 (6 bases). With 0 bases removed from V and 0 bases from J, the gap between germline ends came to 7 bases. This CDR3 has 15 amino acids. Per germline, CDR1 SGDLS and CDR2 YYNGEE. The CDR3 loop reads CASSVGTVSGNTIYF. CDR3 nucleotide sequence: TGTGCCAGCAGCGTAGGGACAGTCTCTGGAAACACCATATATTTT.

This clone was found a few times. The chain is built from TRBV5-1 and TRBJ1-2; no clear D gene. The CDR3 is made up of 14 amino acids. Looked up from germline, CDR1 is SGHRS and CDR2 is YFSETQ. V was cut by 0 bases and J by 5 bases, with 11 bases left in between. The CDR3 nucleotides are TGCGCCAGCAGCTTGGAAGCGACGGGTTATGGCTACACCTTC. Its translation is CASSLEATGYGYTF.

The chain is built from TRBV7-9 and TRBJ2-7; D might be TRBD1 (6 bases). CDR1 SEHNR and CDR2 FQNEAQ come from the germline V gene (reference sequence). This CDR3 is built from 14 residues. Trimming shortened V by 4 bases and J by 0 bases, and 10 bases separated the two germline ends. The CDR3 DNA reads as TGTGCCAGCAGCTGGGACATAAGCTCCTACGAGCAGTACTTC. Its translation: CASSWDISSYEQYF.

The chain carries TRBV30 and TRBJ1-1, with a possible D match to TRBD1 (5 bases). V was cut by 3 bases and J by 11 bases, with 25 bases left in between. The CDR3 is made up of 15 amino acids. Germline V lookup: CDR1 GTSNPN, CDR2 SVGIG (reference sequence). The CDR3 region is CAWSHPGRGTTPAFF. The CDR3 coding sequence is TGTGCCTGGAGCCATCCGGGGAGGGGAACAACTCCCGCTTTCTTT.

CDR3 sequence (DNA): TGCGCCAGCAGTCCAACACAGGCCCGCTCCTACGAGCAGTACTTC. Protein product: CASSPTQARSYEQYF. The J gene is TRBJ2-7, the V gene TRBV23-1; D is perhaps TRBD1 (5 bases). TRBV23-1 belongs to the ORF category, with a function that is uncertain. Trimming took 4 bases from V and 0 from J, leaving 13 bases between them. The length of the CDR3 is 15 residues.

This clone has only a few counts. In nucleotides, the CDR3 is TGCGCCAGCAGCCAACCCGGGACAGGGCGGACCGGGGAGCTGTTTTTT. Translation gives CASSQPGTGRTGELFF. V gene TRBV4-1 combines with J gene TRBJ2-2; 9 bases agree with TRBD1. Germline V lookup: CDR1 MGHRA, CDR2 YSYEKL. J was trimmed by 5 bases and V by 2 bases; bases with no gene match: 6. The CDR3 sequence is 16 residues long.

This clone was observed a few times. This chain links TRBV6-5 with TRBJ1-1, with unresolved D. Germline V CDR1 and CDR2: MNHEY, SVGAGI. V lost 2 bases to trimming and J lost 12 bases, with 10 bases between them. The CDR3 extends over 11 amino acids. CDR3 sequence (DNA): TGTGCCAGCAGTTACATGGGTTTGTCTTTCTTT. It is translated as CASSYMGLSFF.

This clone was found a few times. The rearrangement joins TRBV29-1 to TRBJ1-2; D perhaps matches TRBD1 (5 bases). The germline V gene encodes CDR1 SQVTM and CDR2 ANQGSEA. The CDR3 totals 14 residues. Trimming shortened V by 6 bases and J by 8 bases, and 22 bases separated the two germline ends. CDR3: CSVGTGGGLRGYTF. CDR3 sequence (DNA): TGCAGCGTAGGGACGGGAGGAGGATTGAGGGGCTACACCTTC.

This clone appeared a few times. The chain joins TRBV10-3 to TRBJ2-6, with D hard to call. CDR3 length equals 15 residues. The germline V gene encodes CDR1 ENHRY and CDR2 SYGVKD. The germline V and J ends were trimmed by 1 base and 2 bases, with 6 bases remaining between them. This CDR3 is CAISEWVTGANVLTF. Here the CDR3 DNA reads TGTGCCATCAGTGAGTGGGTAACTGGGGCCAACGTCCTGACTTTC.

V usage is TRBV27 and J usage is TRBJ2-4; D not resolved. With 5 bases removed from V and 0 bases from J, the gap between germline ends came to 14 bases. This CDR3 has 16 residues. In germline, CDR1 is MNHEY, CDR2 SMNVEV (reference sequence). This CDR3 reads CASSRQPKGAKNIQYF. The CDR3 DNA reads as TGTGCCAGCAGTCGACAACCCAAGGGAGCCAAAAACATTCAGTACTTC.

This chain connects TRBV30 to TRBJ2-7; 7 positions agree with TRBD1. J gave up 5 bases and V 0 bases, and 7 bases lay outside the gene matches. CDR1 GTSNPN and CDR2 SVGIG come from the germline V gene (reference sequence). CDR3 length: 14 amino acids. The CDR3, as DNA: TGTGCCTGGAGTGTAACGGCAGGGGGAAACGAGCAGTACTTC. Protein sequence: CAWSVTAGGNEQYF.